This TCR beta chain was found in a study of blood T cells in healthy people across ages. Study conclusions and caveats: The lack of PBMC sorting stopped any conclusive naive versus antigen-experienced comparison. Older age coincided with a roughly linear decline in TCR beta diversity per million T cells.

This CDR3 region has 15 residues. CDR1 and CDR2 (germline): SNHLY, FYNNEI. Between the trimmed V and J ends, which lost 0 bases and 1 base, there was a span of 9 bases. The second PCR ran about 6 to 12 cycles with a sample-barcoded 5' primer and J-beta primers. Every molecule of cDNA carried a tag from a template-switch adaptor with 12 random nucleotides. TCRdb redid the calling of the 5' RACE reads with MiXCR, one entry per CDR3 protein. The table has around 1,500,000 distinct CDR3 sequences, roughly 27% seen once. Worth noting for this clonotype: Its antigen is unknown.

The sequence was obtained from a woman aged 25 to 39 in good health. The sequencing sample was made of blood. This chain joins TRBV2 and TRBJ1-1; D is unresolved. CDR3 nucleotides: TGTGCCAGCAGTGAAGCGCAGATTCAGAACACTGAAGCTTTCTTT. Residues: CASSEAQIQNTEAFF.